This T cell receptor (beta chain) was documented in a study of blood T cell repertoires in COVID-19. Study at large: COVID-19 samples collected from the United States, Italy and Spain covered acute and convalescent phases. The analysed material was cDNA or gDNA that came from T cells, B-cell-depleted T cells, or PBMCs.

The CDR3 is made up of 19 amino acids. The trim removed 0 bases at V and 0 bases at J, leaving 5 bases unmatched. Germline V lookup: CDR1 MGHRA, CDR2 YSYEKL. Authors' data handling: Reference gene primer amplification gave estimated nucleated cell counts. This table comes from immunoSEQ multiplex PCR, and its TCRdb copy is limited to in-frame clones, with some not included. D and trimming come from the DNA, and the V and J calls and clone size come from that table. Among approximately 150,000 clones, approximately 83% were seen once, and the ten largest hold 1.5% to 2%. The sequence was obtained from a human donor in a cohort sampled during active COVID-19. This chain links TRBV4-1 with TRBJ2-3; 14 bases map to TRBD2. The specimen was peripheral blood. DNA for the CDR3: TGCGCCAGCAGCCAAGAGGGACTAGCGGGAGAGGGGAGCACAGATACGCAGTATTTT. This encodes CASSQEGLAGEGSTDTQYF.